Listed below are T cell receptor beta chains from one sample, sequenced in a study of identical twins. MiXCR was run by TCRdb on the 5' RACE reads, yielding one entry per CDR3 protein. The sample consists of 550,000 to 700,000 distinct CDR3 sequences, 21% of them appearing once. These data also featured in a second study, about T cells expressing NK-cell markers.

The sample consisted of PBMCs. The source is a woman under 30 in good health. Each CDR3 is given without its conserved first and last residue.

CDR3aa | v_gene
ASSGRWPSYEQY | TRBV25-1
ASLGVAGSTDTQY | TRBV6-1
ASSPGDSWITDTQY | TRBV4-3
ASSGDIQY | TRBV13
ASSPGTGGVNEQY | TRBV7-2
SVGDRGFVGAEAF | TRBV29-1
SSRGGGNTEAF | TRBV29-1
ASSQDSRLAGGETDTQY | TRBV4-2
ASSPSVYSYEQY | TRBV4-3
ASLVTPYEQY | TRBV2
ASTLPGLAGGDEQF | TRBV6-2/TRBV6-3
SAPTSGGGEQY | TRBV20-1
ASSPILNTGELF | TRBV5-1
ASSLTPNSGELF | TRBV5-1
ASSESNRGYNEQF | TRBV25-1
ASNKGLMNTEAF | TRBV27
AISETDAQETQY | TRBV10-3
ASNLANRGDTGELF | TRBV7-9
ASSPNGRGLDEQY | TRBV18
ASSLSWGNQPQH | TRBV12-3/TRBV12-4
ASSPGNLAKNIQY | TRBV12-3/TRBV12-4
ASSRTSRTGELF | TRBV7-9
ASSLPRGMGNQPQH | TRBV12-3/TRBV12-4
ASRDWGTDTQY | TRBV12-3/TRBV12-4
ASSLAWDGANEQF | TRBV5-1
ASGHRRAGEGAQY | TRBV10-1
ASSQGLRLGERNEQF | TRBV4-3
ASSQLTGRIDTGELF | TRBV3-1
TSSLTGPNTEAF | TRBV27
ASTLSPSVYNEQF | TRBV5-1
ASSERGGEAYEQY | TRBV6-4
GKWFEQY | TRBV6-5
ASGEVYEQY | TRBV9
ASSLAPANYGYT | TRBV5-1
ASSAKTSRGDYNEQF | TRBV7-9
ASSAPAGGLQNEQF | TRBV5-1
ASSYSILYQETQY | TRBV6-5
AISEIEGGMSDKY | TRBV10-3
ASSQGLGYQETQY | TRBV4-3
SAYPAVGSYNEQF | TRBV20-1
AIGRDSGGFFSSYNEQF | TRBV7-6
ASTAGGVNEQF | TRBV6-1
ASSLGHTYNEQF | TRBV11-3
ASSDPGTGNEKLF | TRBV4-3
ASKIDGLLREQY | TRBV6-1
SVLRTGGSEQY | TRBV29-1
ASSQVRWRQGLSYEQY | TRBV4-3
ASSSTSGGASYNEQF | TRBV11-2
ASTGRFDGYT | TRBV12-3/TRBV12-4
ATSDSAGGAYNEQF | TRBV24-1
AISAPSEETQY | TRBV10-3
SYISSGPTQY | TRBV20-1
SVSLVGLVVGFPEQF | TRBV29-1
ASSLEAGLGVNEQF | TRBV11-2
AIQGAEGYT | TRBV10-3
SAHRGMNNEQF | TRBV20-1